A single sample is the source of the 23 T cell receptor beta chains below, sequenced in a study of T-cell memory formation after mild COVID-19. MiXCR was run by TCRdb on the 5' RACE reads, yielding one entry per CDR3 protein. The sample yields more than 300,000 distinct CDR3 sequences, approximately 14% seen once. The specimen was PBMCs or a T cell subset sorted from them (not recorded which). These receptors were collected from a man aged 18 to 30 who had mild COVID-19 (a few samples of this study predate the infection). Cell type and time point are not known.

The rearrangement joins TRBV10-3 to TRBJ2-2; D remains unclear. With 4 bases removed from V and 2 bases from J, the gap between germline ends came to 8 bases. The CDR3 loop spans 14 amino acids. The germline CDR1 and CDR2 sequences are ENHRY and SYGVKD. The CDR3 loop reads CAISGTENTGELFF. The CDR3 nucleotides read TGTGCCATCAGTGGAACAGAAAACACCGGGGAGCTGTTTTTT.

The chain carries TRBV7-8 and TRBJ2-5; 10 nucleotides line up with TRBD2. Germline V gene data show CDR1 as SGHVS and CDR2 as FQNEAQ. The CDR3 is 14 residues long. J gave up 8 bases and V 4 bases, and 7 bases lay outside the gene matches. The CDR3 is CASSSSGGLHTQYF. CDR3 DNA sequence: TGTGCCAGCAGCTCTAGCGGGGGCCTACACACCCAGTACTTC.

V usage is TRBV19 and J usage is TRBJ2-7; tentative D call: TRBD2 (6 bases). This CDR3 has 13 amino acids. The V gene's germline CDR1 is LNHDA and CDR2 SQIVND (reference sequence). Trimming left V 5 bases short and J 7 bases short, with 15 bases between. The CDR3 loop is CASSLQLRGEQYF. The CDR3 coding sequence is TGTGCCAGTAGTCTCCAGCTCCGGGGGGAGCAGTACTTC.

This chain links TRBV7-3 with TRBJ2-3; D may be TRBD2 (6 bases). V lost 4 bases and J lost 3, with 14 bases in between. CDR1 is SGHTA, CDR2 FQGTGA, per germline. The CDR3 is made up of 15 amino acids. The CDR3 reads CASSSIGTATDTQYF. The DNA for the CDR3 is TGTGCCAGCAGCTCAATCGGGACTGCGACAGATACGCAGTATTTT. Drawing the rest from reference TRBV7-3 and TRBJ2-3, the complete variable domain is GAGVSQTPSNKVTEKGKYVELRCDPISGHTALYWYRQSLGQGPEFLIYFQGTGAADDSGLPNDRFFAVRPEGSVSTLKIQRTERGDSAVYLCASSSIGTATDTQYFGPGTRLTVL.

This CDR3 is CASSQDAVNIGHLHTQYF. As DNA, the CDR3 is TGTGCCAGCAGCCAAGATGCGGTAAACATCGGGCACCTTCATACGCAGTATTTT. The chain carries TRBV14 and TRBJ2-3; unclear D gene. V lost 0 bases and J 7 bases, leaving 23 bases between the germline ends. The CDR3 length is 18 residues. Germline V CDR1 and CDR2: SGHDN, FVKESK. Full variable domain (rest looked up from reference TRBV14 and TRBJ2-3): EAGVTQFPSHSVIEKGQTVTLRCDPISGHDNLYWYRRVMGKEIKFLLHFVKESKQDESGMPNNRFLAERTGGTYSTLKVQPAELEDSGVYFCASSQDAVNIGHLHTQYFGPGTRLTVL.

V is TRBV10-3 and J is TRBJ2-6; D is unresolved. Germline assignment: CDR1 ENHRY and CDR2 SYGVKD. This CDR3 has 16 amino acids. V lost 0 bases to trimming and J lost 4 bases, with 10 bases between them. DNA of the CDR3: TGTGCCATCAGTGAGTCGGGTTCTCGGGGGGCCAACGTCCTGACTTTC. This translates into CAISESGSRGANVLTF.

There are a few counts of this clonotype. CDR3 bases: TGTGCCAGCAGTTTTTTCCTGGAAGGGGTCGGCTACACCTTC. Its protein product is CASSFFLEGVGYTF. The gene calls are TRBV12-3 or TRBV12-4 and TRBJ1-2; TRBD1 might be the D (5 bases). V gave up 3 bases and J gave up 8 bases, with 16 bases separating them. This CDR3 has 14 residues.

V gene TRBV3-1 combines with J gene TRBJ2-1; 9 bases map to TRBD2. This CDR3 has 15 residues. The J segment lost 5 bases and the V segment lost 4 bases, leaving 6 bases of the junction unmatched. Germline CDR1 reads LGHDT; CDR2 reads YNNKEL (reference sequence). CDR3 region: CASSPRGGENNEQFF. CDR3 coding DNA: TGTGCCAGCAGCCCGCGGGGGGGCGAGAACAATGAGCAGTTCTTC.

This clonotype was seen a few times. The chain is built from TRBV7-9 and TRBJ2-2; D perhaps matches TRBD1 (7 bases). The CDR3 consists of 17 residues. Germline V lookup: CDR1 SEHNR, CDR2 FQNEAQ (reference sequence). Trimming left V 0 bases short and J 10 bases short, with 21 bases between. The CDR3 here is CASSLAAGQQRSEELFF. In nucleotides, the CDR3 is TGTGCCAGCAGCTTAGCCGCGGGACAGCAACGTTCTGAGGAGCTGTTTTTT.

The rearrangement joins TRBV7-2 to TRBJ1-1; tentative D call: TRBD1 (5 bases). The CDR3 loop spans 16 amino acids. Germline V CDR1 and CDR2: SGHTA, FQGNSA. V was shortened by 2 bases and J by 5 bases, with 18 bases between the two germline ends. This CDR3 reads CASSLWDLGSNTEAFF. CDR3 in DNA: TGTGCCAGCAGCTTATGGGACTTGGGTTCCAATACTGAAGCTTTCTTT.

The CDR3 nucleotides read TGTGCCAGCCTCCATAGCCTCACAGGGGGCGCGGGCAATGAGCAGTTCTTC. Translation gives CASLHSLTGGAGNEQFF. The rearrangement joins TRBV5-6 to TRBJ2-1, with TRBD1 matching 9 bases. CDR1 is SGHDT and CDR2 is YYEEEE in the germline V gene. With V trimmed by 7 bases and J by 6 bases, 17 bases remained unmatched. This CDR3 comprises 17 residues.

The chain couples TRBV6-2 or TRBV6-3 to TRBJ2-1; 13 nucleotides align to TRBD2. In germline, CDR1 is MNHEY, CDR2 SVGEGT. Trimming removed 7 bases from V and 7 bases from J; junction bases left unmatched: 10. The CDR3 is 16 residues long. The CDR3 here is CASTRLAGGSRNEQFF. CDR3 coding DNA: TGTGCCAGCACAAGACTAGCGGGGGGTTCAAGGAATGAGCAGTTCTTC.

The V call is TRBV27, the J call TRBJ2-1, with D unclear. The CDR3 spans 13 residues. V was clipped by 7 bases and J by 9 bases, with 16 bases between them. CDR1 is MNHEY, CDR2 SMNVEV, per germline (reference sequence). The CDR3 coding sequence is TGTGCCAGCACCAAGGGCCAGAACGGTGAGCAGTTCTTC. Its protein is CASTKGQNGEQFF.

The J gene is TRBJ2-7, the V gene TRBV6-5; 10 positions agree with TRBD2. The CDR3 is 14 residues long. Losses at the gene ends were 6 bases for V and 5 bases for J; bases not matched to a gene: 7. Germline CDR1 MNHEY, CDR2 SVGAGI. The CDR3, as DNA: TGTGCCAGCAGGCGAGCGGGGGGGCCCGACGAGCAGTACTTC. This codes for CASRRAGGPDEQYF.

V gene TRBV20-1 combines with J gene TRBJ1-1, with D unresolved. CDR1 and CDR2 from the germline V gene are DFQATT and SNEGSKA (reference sequence). CDR3 length: 14 amino acids. V shed 0 bases and J shed 5 bases, with 13 bases lying between them. CDR3 region: CSARDKKVVTEAFF. The CDR3 nucleotides read TGCAGTGCTAGAGATAAGAAGGTTGTTACTGAAGCTTTCTTT.

At least ten counts were recorded for this clonotype. The chain has TRBV12-3 or TRBV12-4 and TRBJ2-3; D is perhaps TRBD2 (6 bases). The CDR3 runs 14 residues. V was trimmed by 2 bases and J by 4 bases, leaving 10 bases between them. CDR3 sequence reads: CASSLSWEADTQYF. The CDR3 nucleotides read TGTGCCAGCAGTTTATCGTGGGAGGCAGATACGCAGTATTTT.

This clonotype has just a few counts. CDR3 region: CASSYRASGAGETQYF. In DNA form, the CDR3 reads TGTGCCAGCAGTTACCGAGCTAGCGGGGCGGGGGAGACCCAGTACTTC. The chain is built from TRBV6-6 and TRBJ2-5; 9 bases are a match to TRBD2. The CDR3 runs to 16 residues. Germline-derived CDR1 and CDR2 are MNHNY and SVGAGI (reference sequence). The V segment lost 2 bases and the J segment 5 bases; nucleotides outside the gene matches: 9.

This clonotype came up a few times. The V gene is TRBV20-1, the J gene TRBJ2-2; D is undetermined. Germline V gene sequence: CDR1 DFQATT, CDR2 SNEGSKA (reference sequence). V was trimmed by 5 bases and J by 4 bases, leaving 11 bases between them. The CDR3 totals 13 residues. CDR3 DNA: TGCAGTGCTGGCCAGACCGGCACCGGGGAGCTGTTTTTT. It yields the protein CSAGQTGTGELFF.

This clonotype was observed many times. The V call is TRBV7-2, the J call TRBJ2-2; D gene unclear. V lost 5 bases to trimming and J lost 1 base, with 11 bases between them. Germline lookup yields CDR1 SGHTA and CDR2 FQGNSA. The CDR3 is 15 residues long. CDR3 residues: CASSQSGRNTGELFF. The DNA for the CDR3 is TGTGCCAGCAGCCAATCGGGCAGGAACACCGGGGAGCTGTTTTTT.

This clonotype was observed a few times. V usage is TRBV7-3 and J usage is TRBJ2-5; D ambiguous. Trimming pared 0 bases from V and 2 bases from J, leaving 10 bases between. CDR3 length: 15 residues. CDR1 is SGHTA and CDR2 is FQGTGA in the germline V gene. CDR3 nucleotide sequence: TGTGCCAGCAGCTTAACGTCGGACGAGCAAGAGACCCAGTACTTC. Its protein product is CASSLTSDEQETQYF.

In its sample, this clonotype was seen a few times. The rearrangement joins TRBV12-3 or TRBV12-4 to TRBJ2-7; 7 bases are a match to TRBD2. The CDR3 runs 11 residues. V dropped 10 bases and J dropped 6; count of bases not matched to a gene: 6. The CDR3 DNA follows: TGTGCCAAAAAGACTAGCCGCGAGCAGTACTTC. Residues: CAKKTSREQYF.

This clonotype was detected only a few times. The chain carries TRBV6-6 and TRBJ1-1, with TRBD1 as a possible D gene (5 bases). Trimming took off 2 bases at V and 4 bases at J, with 11 bases between the two ends. CDR3 size: 14 residues. Germline lookup yields CDR1 MNHNY and CDR2 SVGAGI (reference sequence). The CDR3 nucleotides read TGTGCCAGCAGTTACGCCGGGGGAGGCACTGAAGCTTTCTTT. This sequence encodes CASSYAGGGTEAFF.

J is TRBJ2-5 and V is TRBV5-1; D is undetermined. The CDR3 sequence is 14 residues long. Germline CDR1 and CDR2: SGHRS and YFSETQ. V lost 4 bases and J 0 bases, leaving 10 bases between the germline ends. The CDR3 DNA is TGCGCCAGCAGCACCCAGCCGTACCAAGAGACCCAGTACTTC. Its protein is CASSTQPYQETQYF.